What follows describes a single TCR beta chain. Method: immunoSEQ multiplex PCR; TCRdb's copy keeps in-frame clones and lacks some. The top ten clones hold approximately 0.47% of a sample with tens of thousands of clones, 88% of them seen once. The data stem from a study of OX40 agonist ivuxolimab in advanced cancers. Turning to the study itself: Participants, around 80% male, averaged 60 years of age, ranging from about 23 to 85.

CDR1 and CDR2 from the germline V gene are SGHTA and FQGNSA. The CDR3 has 15 residues. Between the trimmed V and J ends, which lost 2 bases and 10 bases, there was a span of 15 bases. The J gene is TRBJ1-6, the V gene TRBV7-2; D unresolved. The specimen was CD4+ or CD8+ T cells sorted from blood, collected in a trial of the OX40 agonist ivuxolimab. The receptor's source is an adult with an advanced solid tumor such as melanoma, head and neck, liver or kidney cancer. As DNA, the CDR3 is TGTGCCAGCAGCTTAAGGTGGCAGGAGCGATCACCCCTCCACTTT. Protein product: CASSLRWQERSPLHF. The full variable domain, its missing parts supplied by reference TRBV7-2 and TRBJ1-6, is GAGVSQSPSNKVTEKGKDVELRCDPISGHTALYWYRQSLGQGLEFLIYFQGNSAPDKSGLPSDRFSAERTGGSVSTLTIQRTQQEDSAVYLCASSLRWQERSPLHFGNGTRLTVT.